This TCR beta chain is from a study of shared clonotypes between healthy human individuals. Study-wide results and caveats: Unshared clonotypes carried lower generation probabilities than those common to all four donors. Naive CD4 clonotypes overlapped across a handful of donors at around 5%. The diversity represented, both genetic and in exposure history, was limited by few donors.

Trimming took off 0 bases at V and 6 bases at J, with 6 bases between the two ends. From germline, CDR1 is SGDLS and CDR2 YYNGEE. This CDR3 comprises 12 residues. Remarks on this clone: Its antigen remains unidentified.

CD45RO negativity and positive selection for CCR7 defined naive CD8 cells, a population that excluded terminally differentiated effector memory CD45RA+ cells. Sequenced by immunoSEQ multiplex PCR; TCRdb stores in-frame clones only, minus some. The sample has 630,000 or so clones; about 98% are singletons. The sequenced sample consisted of naive CD8+ T cells sorted from blood. The chain couples TRBV9 to TRBJ1-1; D perhaps matches TRBD1 (5 bases). The sequence was collected from a man aged 25-40 years in good health. As DNA, the CDR3 is TGTGCCAGCAGCGTAGAAGGGGCTGAAGCTTTCTTT. Translation: CASSVEGAEAFF.